A selection of T cell receptor beta chains follows, all from one sample in a study of a mutant IDH1 vaccine in newly diagnosed glioma. Assay: immunoSEQ multiplex PCR; the TCRdb copy retains only in-frame clones and omits some. The repertoire holds some 22,000 clones, with around 80% as singletons. Antigen specificity for these receptors is unknown. Sequenced material: PBMCs, taken from a glioma patient whose treatment included an IDH1 peptide vaccine. The receptors were sampled from a man aged 40-49 years with glioma. CDR3s include the opening cysteine and the closing phenylalanine or tryptophan. The D gene is left open where the match is weak. The size entry is marked missing in some rows and otherwise reads once, few, many or a size class.

j_gene: TRBJ2-7
abundance: .
v_gene: TRBV27
d_gene: TRBD1
CDR3nt: TGTGCCAGCAGTTCGGGTGGGGGACAGGGCCACAAGTTGTACTTC
CDR3aa: CASSSGGGQGHKLYF

j_gene: TRBJ2-1
abundance: .
v_gene: TRBV4-3
d_gene: .
CDR3nt: TGCGCCAGCAGCCAAGATTACAATGAGCAGTTCTTC
CDR3aa: CASSQDYNEQFF

j_gene: TRBJ1-2
abundance: .
v_gene: TRBV29-1
d_gene: .
CDR3nt: TGCAGCGTTGAAGATGCGGGATCGGGACTCTATGGCTACACCTTC
CDR3aa: CSVEDAGSGLYGYTF

j_gene: TRBJ1-3
abundance: .
v_gene: TRBV14
d_gene: TRBD1
CDR3nt: TGTGCCAGCAGCCTCGCACAGGACAGGGGGCGCGGAATCCGAAACACCATATATTTT
CDR3aa: CASSLAQDRGRGIRNTIYF

j_gene: TRBJ2-3
abundance: .
v_gene: TRBV7-9
d_gene: TRBD2
CDR3nt: TGTGCCAGCAGCCGGCTCCGCGGGACTAGCGAAAGCACAGATACGCAGTATTTT
CDR3aa: CASSRLRGTSESTDTQYF

j_gene: TRBJ2-6
abundance: .
v_gene: TRBV6-5
d_gene: .
CDR3nt: TGTGCCAGCGGACTGACTTCCTCTGGGGCCAACGTCCTGACTTTC
CDR3aa: CASGLTSSGANVLTF

j_gene: TRBJ1-2
abundance: .
v_gene: TRBV19
d_gene: .
CDR3nt: TGTGCCAGTAAGTACAGAGATAACTATGGCTACACCTTC
CDR3aa: CASKYRDNYGYTF

j_gene: TRBJ2-1
abundance: few
v_gene: TRBV4-3
d_gene: .
CDR3nt: TGCGCCAGCAGCCAAGGTGAGGCAGCTATCTACAATGAGCAGTTCTTC
CDR3aa: CASSQGEAAIYNEQFF

j_gene: TRBJ1-5
abundance: once
v_gene: TRBV27
d_gene: TRBD1
CDR3nt: TGTGCCAGCAGAGTTAAATCTGACAGGGAAGGTCAGCCCCAGCATTTT
CDR3aa: CASRVKSDREGQPQHF

j_gene: TRBJ2-7
abundance: .
v_gene: TRBV18
d_gene: TRBD1
CDR3nt: TGTGCCAGCTCACCACCACTCCTTACTCACGGGACAGGGGGGCTAAACTACGAGCAGTACTTC
CDR3aa: CASSPPLLTHGTGGLNYEQYF

j_gene: TRBJ1-1
abundance: .
v_gene: TRBV2
d_gene: TRBD1
CDR3nt: TGTGCCAGCAAAGACCCCTACAGGGGCGAGAACACTGAAGCTTTCTTT
CDR3aa: CASKDPYRGENTEAFF

j_gene: TRBJ1-1
abundance: .
v_gene: TRBV5-4
d_gene: .
CDR3nt: TGTGCCAGCAGGTTGGGCCAGACGGCGAACACTGAAGCTTTCTTT
CDR3aa: CASRLGQTANTEAFF

j_gene: TRBJ2-5
abundance: .
v_gene: TRBV19
d_gene: .
CDR3nt: TGTGCCAGTAGTATAGGGCCGGGACGCCAGACCCAGTACTTC
CDR3aa: CASSIGPGRQTQYF

j_gene: TRBJ1-3
abundance: .
v_gene: TRBV6-1
d_gene: .
CDR3nt: TGTGCCACCCATAGCTCTGGAAACACCATATATTTT
CDR3aa: CATHSSGNTIYF

j_gene: TRBJ1-1
abundance: .
v_gene: TRBV11-1
d_gene: TRBD1
CDR3nt: TGTGCCAGCAGCCCCCCCCACGACAGGGGCCGAGGAGCTTTCTTT
CDR3aa: CASSPPHDRGRGAFF

j_gene: TRBJ2-1
abundance: .
v_gene: TRBV4-1
d_gene: .
CDR3nt: TGCGCCAGCAGCCAGGCCCCCTCCACGGAGCAGTTCTTC
CDR3aa: CASSQAPSTEQFF

j_gene: TRBJ1-6
abundance: .
v_gene: TRBV4-3
d_gene: TRBD1
CDR3nt: TGCGCCAGCAGCCCTTTTAAGGACAGGCCTTACGCCAATTCACCCCTCCACTTT
CDR3aa: CASSPFKDRPYANSPLHF

j_gene: TRBJ2-4
abundance: .
v_gene: TRBV6-1
d_gene: .
CDR3nt: TGTGCCAGCAGTGCCGGCGTCTGGCGGAATGATGGATTGGCCAAAAACATTCAGTACTTC
CDR3aa: CASSAGVWRNDGLAKNIQYF

j_gene: TRBJ2-1
abundance: .
v_gene: TRBV19
d_gene: .
CDR3nt: TGTGCCAGTAGCATCAGACCCGAGTCCCGTGTCAATGAGCAGTTCTTC
CDR3aa: CASSIRPESRVNEQFF

j_gene: TRBJ1-5
abundance: once
v_gene: TRBV18
d_gene: .
CDR3nt: TGTGCCAGCTCACCTGAGTTAGGGGGCAATCAGCCCCAGCATTTT
CDR3aa: CASSPELGGNQPQHF

j_gene: TRBJ2-7
abundance: .
v_gene: TRBV5-4
d_gene: TRBD2
CDR3nt: TGTGCCAGCAGCTTAGATCAGGGACTAGCTGGCGAGCAGTACTTC
CDR3aa: CASSLDQGLAGEQYF

j_gene: TRBJ2-7
abundance: few
v_gene: TRBV27
d_gene: TRBD2
CDR3nt: TGTGCCAGCAGGCGACTAGCGGGGAACTACGAGCAGTACTTC
CDR3aa: CASRRLAGNYEQYF

j_gene: TRBJ2-3
abundance: .
v_gene: TRBV11-3
d_gene: .
CDR3nt: TGTGCCAGCAGCTACGGGACTCTCACAGATACGCAGTATTTT
CDR3aa: CASSYGTLTDTQYF

j_gene: TRBJ1-2
abundance: .
v_gene: TRBV18
d_gene: .
CDR3nt: TGTGCCAGCTCCTCTACTGCCCCGGGGGAACGTGGCTACACCTTC
CDR3aa: CASSSTAPGERGYTF

j_gene: TRBJ2-4
abundance: few
v_gene: TRBV7-9
d_gene: .
CDR3nt: TGTGCCAGCAGCTCGGGGGCCGGACTAGCCAAAAACATTCAGTACTTC
CDR3aa: CASSSGAGLAKNIQYF

j_gene: TRBJ2-3
abundance: few
v_gene: TRBV7-6
d_gene: TRBD1
CDR3nt: TGTGCCAGCAGCTTAGGGACAGGGGGCGCTCAGGGCCCCACAGATACGCAGTATTTT
CDR3aa: CASSLGTGGAQGPTDTQYF

j_gene: TRBJ2-1
abundance: few
v_gene: TRBV2
d_gene: .
CDR3nt: TGTGCCAGCAGTGCGCAGGCTCTTCAAAATGAGCAGTTCTTC
CDR3aa: CASSAQALQNEQFF

j_gene: TRBJ2-7
abundance: few
v_gene: TRBV5-1
d_gene: TRBD2
CDR3nt: TGCGCCAGCAGCCAGATCACTAGCGGGAGTAACTACGAGCAGTACTTC
CDR3aa: CASSQITSGSNYEQYF

j_gene: TRBJ2-2
abundance: .
v_gene: TRBV19
d_gene: .
CDR3nt: TGTGCCAGTAGTCCCACGAACACCGGGGAGCTGTTTTTT
CDR3aa: CASSPTNTGELFF

j_gene: TRBJ2-3
abundance: .
v_gene: TRBV7-6
d_gene: .
CDR3nt: TGTGCCAGCAGCTTAGCCCCCCTCGGTACGCAGTATTTT
CDR3aa: CASSLAPLGTQYF

j_gene: TRBJ2-2
abundance: .
v_gene: TRBV19
d_gene: .
CDR3nt: TGTGCCAGTAGTATTCAAGGCCAGCTTAACACCGGGGAGCTGTTTTTT
CDR3aa: CASSIQGQLNTGELFF

j_gene: TRBJ1-2
abundance: .
v_gene: TRBV28
d_gene: TRBD1
CDR3nt: TGTGCCAGCAGTTTGGAGGGGGCGTACGGCTACACCTTC
CDR3aa: CASSLEGAYGYTF

j_gene: TRBJ1-1
abundance: few
v_gene: TRBV27
d_gene: .
CDR3nt: TGTGCCAGCAGTATGTCGTTGACGCTGAACACTGAAGCTTTCTTT
CDR3aa: CASSMSLTLNTEAFF